Here is one T cell receptor (beta chain) with its context. The antigen remains undetermined. Indicated time point: week 47, end of study. The vaccine gave 300 ug of a 20-mer mutant IDH1 peptide subcutaneously per dose. The record originates from a study of a mutant IDH1 vaccine in newly diagnosed glioma. This table comes from immunoSEQ multiplex PCR, and its TCRdb copy is limited to in-frame clones, with some not included. The sample yields roughly 46,000 clones, approximately 84% seen once. The germline V gene has CDR1 SGDLS and CDR2 YYNGEE. The CDR3 is 16 residues long. V trimming: 1 base; J trimming: 1 base; junction bases outside the gene matches: 6.

V usage is TRBV9 and J usage is TRBJ2-3; TRBD2 matches 7 bases. Sequenced here: PBMCs, sampled from a glioma patient whose treatment included an IDH1 peptide vaccine. This TCR derives from a woman aged 25 to 39 with glioma. Some clones in this sample may be carry-over from other donors' samples. The CDR3 loop is CASSVYPGGGTDTQYF. CDR3 sequence (DNA): TGTGCCAGCAGCGTATACCCGGGAGGAGGCACAGATACGCAGTATTTT. Full variable domain (rest looked up from reference TRBV9 and TRBJ2-3): DSGVTQTPKHLITATGQRVTLRCSPRSGDLSVYWYQQSLDQGLQFLIQYYNGEERAKGNILERFSAQQFPDLHSELNLSSLELGDSALYFCASSVYPGGGTDTQYFGPGTRLTVL.